Sequencing of this T cell receptor (beta chain) was carried out in a study of beta chain features in type 1 diabetes. For this clone: Its antigen is undetermined.

All of the isolated RNA was reverse transcribed, so expressed TCRB transcripts were sequenced. Clones were sequenced by immunoSEQ multiplex PCR, and TCRdb holds only the in-frame ones, with some missing. The table records around 710,000 clones, roughly 12% of them present only once. Whole-study results and caveats: There was a moderate but significant shortening of TCRB CDR3s in all four CD4+ subsets of Type 1 diabetes patients.

Staining for CD45RO/CCR7/CD25/CD127/CD95/CD27 allowed sorting of CD4+ naive, central memory, regulatory and stem cell-like memory cells. Sequencing was done on a sample of naive CD4+ T cells from blood. The TCR comes from a man aged 25 to 45 with type 1 diabetes.

The CDR3 region is CASTLGGSYGYTF. The CDR3 DNA reads TGTGCCAGTACCCTAGGGGGCAGCTATGGCTACACCTTC. This chain links TRBV19 with TRBJ1-2; TRBD1 matches at 7 bases. J lost 4 bases, V lost 7 bases, and 6 bases had no gene match. CDR1 LNHDA and CDR2 SQIVND come from the germline V gene (reference sequence). The CDR3 spans 13 residues. The full variable domain, its missing parts supplied by reference TRBV19 and TRBJ1-2, is DGGITQSPKYLFRKEGQNVTLSCEQNLNHDAMYWYRQDPGQGLRLIYYSQIVNDFQKGDIAEGYSVSREKKESFPLTVTSAQKNPTAFYLCASTLGGSYGYTFGSGTRLTVV.